This T cell receptor beta chain was sequenced during a study of spatial heterogeneity in lung cancer. For the study at large: A consistent excess of beta-chain over alpha-chain sequences was detected.

Trimming pared 1 base from V and 3 bases from J, leaving 14 bases between. The CDR3 runs to 15 residues. Looked up from germline, CDR1 is SGHRS and CDR2 is YFSETQ. The time point is: sample taken at primary tumor resection. Study outcomes and limitations: The study found that expanded intratumoral alpha and beta TCR counts tracked tumor mutation counts.

MiXCR, applied by TCRdb to the 5' RACE reads, yields one record per CDR3 protein. This sample has more than 10,000 distinct CDR3 sequences, with about 4.6% found just once. There are many counts of this clonotype. Its antigen is as yet unknown. J is TRBJ2-7 and V is TRBV5-1; D is possibly TRBD1 (6 bases). The input for sequencing was lung tumor tissue, taken at surgery. The sequence was collected from a male donor with early-stage non-small cell lung cancer. The CDR3: CASSLTGTISYEQYF. The CDR3 DNA follows: TGCGCCAGCAGCTTGACCGGGACAATAAGCTACGAGCAGTACTTC. Complete variable domain (other parts from reference TRBV5-1 and TRBJ2-7): KAGVTQTPRYLIKTRGQQVTLSCSPISGHRSVSWYQQTPGQGLQFLFEYFSETQRNKGNFPGRFSGRQFSNSRSEMNVSTLELGDSALYLCASSLTGTISYEQYFGPGTRLTVT.